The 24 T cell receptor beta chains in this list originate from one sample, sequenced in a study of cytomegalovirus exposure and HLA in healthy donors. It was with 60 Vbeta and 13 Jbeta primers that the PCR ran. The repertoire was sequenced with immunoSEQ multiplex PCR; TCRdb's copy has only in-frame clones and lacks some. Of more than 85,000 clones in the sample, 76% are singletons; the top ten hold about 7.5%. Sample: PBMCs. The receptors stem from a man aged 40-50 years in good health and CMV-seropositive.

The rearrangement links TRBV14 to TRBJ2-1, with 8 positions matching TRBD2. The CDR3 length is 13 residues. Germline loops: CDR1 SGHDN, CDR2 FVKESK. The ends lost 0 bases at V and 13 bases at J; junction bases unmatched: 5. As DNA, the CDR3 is TGTGCCAGCAGCCAAGATCTGGGACTAGGTCAGTTCTTC. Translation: CASSQDLGLGQFF.

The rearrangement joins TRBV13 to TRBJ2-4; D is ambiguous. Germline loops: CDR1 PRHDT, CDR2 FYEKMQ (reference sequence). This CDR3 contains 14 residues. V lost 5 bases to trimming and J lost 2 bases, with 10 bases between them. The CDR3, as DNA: TGTGCCAGCAGCCCCCAGGTCTCCAAAAACATTCAGTACTTC. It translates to CASSPQVSKNIQYF.

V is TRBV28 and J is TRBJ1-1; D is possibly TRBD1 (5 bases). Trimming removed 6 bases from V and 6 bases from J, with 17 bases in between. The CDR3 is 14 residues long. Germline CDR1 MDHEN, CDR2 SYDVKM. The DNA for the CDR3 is TGTGCCAGCAGGGGTCGGCGGGGGGGATCTGAAGCTTTCTTT. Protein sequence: CASRGRRGGSEAFF.

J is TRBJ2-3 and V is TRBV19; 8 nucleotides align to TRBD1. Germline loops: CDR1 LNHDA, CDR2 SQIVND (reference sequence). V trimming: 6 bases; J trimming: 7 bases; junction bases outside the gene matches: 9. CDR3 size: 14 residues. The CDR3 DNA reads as TGTGCCAGTAGCATCTACGACAGGGGACATACGCAGTATTTT. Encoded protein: CASSIYDRGHTQYF.

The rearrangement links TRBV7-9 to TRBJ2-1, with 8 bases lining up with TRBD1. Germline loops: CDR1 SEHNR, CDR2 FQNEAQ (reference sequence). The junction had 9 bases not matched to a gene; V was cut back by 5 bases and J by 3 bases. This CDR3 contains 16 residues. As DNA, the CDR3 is TGTGCCAGCAGCCTCGACAGGGGATTCTTCTACAATGAGCAGTTCTTC. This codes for CASSLDRGFFYNEQFF.

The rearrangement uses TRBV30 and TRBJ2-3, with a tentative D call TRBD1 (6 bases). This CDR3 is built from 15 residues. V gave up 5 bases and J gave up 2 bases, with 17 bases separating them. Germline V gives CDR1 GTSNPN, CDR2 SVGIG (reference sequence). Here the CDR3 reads CAWSRTATFTDTQYF. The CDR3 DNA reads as TGTGCCTGGTCGCGGACAGCAACTTTCACAGATACGCAGTATTTT.

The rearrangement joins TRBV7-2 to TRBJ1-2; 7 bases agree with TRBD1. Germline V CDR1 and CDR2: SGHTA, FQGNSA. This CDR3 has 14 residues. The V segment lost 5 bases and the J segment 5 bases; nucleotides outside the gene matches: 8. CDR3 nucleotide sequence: TGTGCCAGCAGCATGGCAGGGGGAGGTTATGGCTACACCTTC. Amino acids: CASSMAGGGYGYTF.

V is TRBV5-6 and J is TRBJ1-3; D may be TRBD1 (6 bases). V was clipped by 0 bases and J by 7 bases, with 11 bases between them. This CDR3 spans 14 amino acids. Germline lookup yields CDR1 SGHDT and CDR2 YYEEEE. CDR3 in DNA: TGTGCCAGCAGCTTGGACAGGGTGGTGAACACCATATATTTT. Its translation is CASSLDRVVNTIYF.

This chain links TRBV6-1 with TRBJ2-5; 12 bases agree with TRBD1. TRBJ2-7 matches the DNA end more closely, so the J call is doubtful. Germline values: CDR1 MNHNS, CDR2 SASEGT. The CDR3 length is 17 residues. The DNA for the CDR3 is TGTGCCAGCAGTGAAGCCTGGGGACAGGGGGCCAGGTACGAGCAGTACTTC. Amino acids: CASSEAWGQGARYEQYF.

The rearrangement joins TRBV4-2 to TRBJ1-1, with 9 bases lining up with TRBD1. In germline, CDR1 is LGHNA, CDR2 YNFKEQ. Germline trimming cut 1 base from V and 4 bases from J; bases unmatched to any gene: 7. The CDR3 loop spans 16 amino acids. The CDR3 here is CASSQGGGTGITEAFF. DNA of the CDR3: TGTGCCAGCAGCCAAGGGGGAGGGACAGGGATCACTGAAGCTTTCTTT.

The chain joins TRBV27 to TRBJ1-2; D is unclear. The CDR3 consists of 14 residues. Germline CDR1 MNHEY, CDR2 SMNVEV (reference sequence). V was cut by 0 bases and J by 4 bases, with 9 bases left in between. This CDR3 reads CASSLSHHSYGYTF. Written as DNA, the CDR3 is TGTGCCAGCAGTTTATCTCACCACAGCTATGGCTACACCTTC.

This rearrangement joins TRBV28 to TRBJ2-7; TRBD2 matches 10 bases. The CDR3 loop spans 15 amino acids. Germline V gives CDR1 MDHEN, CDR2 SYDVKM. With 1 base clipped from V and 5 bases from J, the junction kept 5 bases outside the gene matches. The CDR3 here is CASSLLASGRDEQYF. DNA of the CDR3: TGTGCCAGCAGTTTATTAGCTAGCGGGAGAGACGAGCAGTACTTC. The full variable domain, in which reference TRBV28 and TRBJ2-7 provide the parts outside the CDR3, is DVKVTQSSRYLVKRTGEKVFLECVQDMDHENMFWYRQDPGLGLRLIYFSYDVKMKEKGDIPEGYSVSREKKERFSLILESASTNQTSMYLCASSLLASGRDEQYFGPGTRLTVT.

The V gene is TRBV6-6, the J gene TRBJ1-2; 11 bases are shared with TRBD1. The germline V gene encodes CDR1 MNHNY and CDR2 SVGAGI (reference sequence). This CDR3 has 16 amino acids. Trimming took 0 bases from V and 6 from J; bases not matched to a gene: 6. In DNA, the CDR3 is TGTGCCAGCAGTTACTCGAATCCGGGACAGGGGGATGGCTACACCTTC. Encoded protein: CASSYSNPGQGDGYTF.

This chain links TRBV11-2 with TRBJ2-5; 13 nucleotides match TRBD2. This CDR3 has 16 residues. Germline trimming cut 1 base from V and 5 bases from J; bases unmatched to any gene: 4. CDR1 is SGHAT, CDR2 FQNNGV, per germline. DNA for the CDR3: TGTGCCAGCAGCTTAGGGACTAGCGGGAGTCGGGAGACCCAGTACTTC. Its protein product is CASSLGTSGSRETQYF.

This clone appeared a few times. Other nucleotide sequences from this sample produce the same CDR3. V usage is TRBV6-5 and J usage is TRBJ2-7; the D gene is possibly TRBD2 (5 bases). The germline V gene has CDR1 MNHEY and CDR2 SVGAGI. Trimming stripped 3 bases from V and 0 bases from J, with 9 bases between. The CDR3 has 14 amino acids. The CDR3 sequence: CASSYSTSSYEQYF. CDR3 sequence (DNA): TGTGCCAGCAGTTATTCCACTAGCTCCTACGAGCAGTACTTC.

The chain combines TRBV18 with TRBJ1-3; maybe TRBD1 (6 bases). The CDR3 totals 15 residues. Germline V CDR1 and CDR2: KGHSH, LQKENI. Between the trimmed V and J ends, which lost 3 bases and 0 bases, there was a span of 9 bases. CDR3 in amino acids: CASSPDRRSGNTIYF. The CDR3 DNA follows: TGTGCCAGCTCACCCGACAGGCGCTCTGGAAACACCATATATTTT.

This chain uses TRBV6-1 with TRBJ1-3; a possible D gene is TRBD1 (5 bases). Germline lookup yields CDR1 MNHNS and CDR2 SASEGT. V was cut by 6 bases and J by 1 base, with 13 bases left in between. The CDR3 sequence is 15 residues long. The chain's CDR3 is CASRDGGGSGNTIYF. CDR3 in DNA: TGTGCCAGCAGGGACGGGGGGGGATCTGGAAACACCATATATTTT.

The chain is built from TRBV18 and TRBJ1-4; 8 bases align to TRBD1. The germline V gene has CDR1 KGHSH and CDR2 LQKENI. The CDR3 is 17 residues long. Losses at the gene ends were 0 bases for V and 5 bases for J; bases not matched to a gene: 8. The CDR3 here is CASSPPTRTGTNEKLFF. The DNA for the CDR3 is TGTGCCAGCTCACCACCTACCAGGACAGGGACAAATGAAAAACTGTTTTTT. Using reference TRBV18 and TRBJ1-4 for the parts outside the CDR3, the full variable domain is NAGVMQNPRHLVRRRGQEARLRCSPMKGHSHVYWYRQLPEEGLKFMVYLQKENIIDESGMPKERFSAEFPKEGPSILRIQQVVRGDSAAYFCASSPPTRTGTNEKLFFGSGTQLSVL.

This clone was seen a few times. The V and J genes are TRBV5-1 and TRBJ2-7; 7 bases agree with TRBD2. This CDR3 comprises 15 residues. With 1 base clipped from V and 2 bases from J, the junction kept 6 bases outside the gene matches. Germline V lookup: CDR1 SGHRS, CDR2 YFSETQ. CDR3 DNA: TGCGCCAGCAGCTTGACCGGCGGGAGTACCTACGAGCAGTACTTC. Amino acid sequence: CASSLTGGSTYEQYF.

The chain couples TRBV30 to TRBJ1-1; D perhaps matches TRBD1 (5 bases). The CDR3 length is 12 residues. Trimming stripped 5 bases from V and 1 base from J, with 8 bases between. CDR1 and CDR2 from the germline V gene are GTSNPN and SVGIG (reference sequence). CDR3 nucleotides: TGTGCCTGGCGCGGGGCGAACACTGAAGCTTTCTTT. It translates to CAWRGANTEAFF.

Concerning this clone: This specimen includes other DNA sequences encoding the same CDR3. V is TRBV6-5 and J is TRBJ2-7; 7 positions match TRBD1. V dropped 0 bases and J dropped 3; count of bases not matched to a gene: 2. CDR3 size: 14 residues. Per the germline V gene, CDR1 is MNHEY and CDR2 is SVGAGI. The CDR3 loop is CASSYSRGYYEQYF. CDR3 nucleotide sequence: TGTGCCAGCAGTTACTCCAGGGGGTACTACGAGCAGTACTTC.

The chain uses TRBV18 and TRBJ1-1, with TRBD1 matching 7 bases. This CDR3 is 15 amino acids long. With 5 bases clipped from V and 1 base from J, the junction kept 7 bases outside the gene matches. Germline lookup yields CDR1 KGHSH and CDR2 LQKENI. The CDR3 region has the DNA TGTGCCAGCTCAGTTAACAGGGACAGGAACACTGAAGCTTTCTTT. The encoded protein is CASSVNRDRNTEAFF.

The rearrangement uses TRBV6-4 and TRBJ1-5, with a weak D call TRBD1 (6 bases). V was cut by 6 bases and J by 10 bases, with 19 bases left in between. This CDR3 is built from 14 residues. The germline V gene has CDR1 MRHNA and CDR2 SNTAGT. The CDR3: CASSLEGGSQPQHF. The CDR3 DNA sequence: TGTGCCAGCAGCCTAGAGGGGGGGTCTCAACCCCAGCATTTT.

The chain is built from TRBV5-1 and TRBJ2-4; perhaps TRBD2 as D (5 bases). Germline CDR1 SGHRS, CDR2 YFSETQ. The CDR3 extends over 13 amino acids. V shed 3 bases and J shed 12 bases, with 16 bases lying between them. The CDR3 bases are TGCGCCAGCAGCTCGCCTAACGGAGGCAGTCAGTACTTC. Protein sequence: CASSSPNGGSQYF.